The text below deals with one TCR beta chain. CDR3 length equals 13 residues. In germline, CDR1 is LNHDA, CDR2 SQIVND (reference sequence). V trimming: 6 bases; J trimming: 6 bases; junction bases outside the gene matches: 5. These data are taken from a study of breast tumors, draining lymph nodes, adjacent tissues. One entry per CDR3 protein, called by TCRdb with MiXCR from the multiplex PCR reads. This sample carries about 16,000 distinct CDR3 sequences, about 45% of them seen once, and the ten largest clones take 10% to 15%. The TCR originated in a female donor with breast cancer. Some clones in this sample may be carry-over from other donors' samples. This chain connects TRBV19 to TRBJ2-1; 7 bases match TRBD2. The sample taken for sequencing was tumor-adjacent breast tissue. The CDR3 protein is CASRGLSSNEQFF. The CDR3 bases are TGTGCCAGTAGGGGACTATCGAGCAATGAGCAGTTCTTC.